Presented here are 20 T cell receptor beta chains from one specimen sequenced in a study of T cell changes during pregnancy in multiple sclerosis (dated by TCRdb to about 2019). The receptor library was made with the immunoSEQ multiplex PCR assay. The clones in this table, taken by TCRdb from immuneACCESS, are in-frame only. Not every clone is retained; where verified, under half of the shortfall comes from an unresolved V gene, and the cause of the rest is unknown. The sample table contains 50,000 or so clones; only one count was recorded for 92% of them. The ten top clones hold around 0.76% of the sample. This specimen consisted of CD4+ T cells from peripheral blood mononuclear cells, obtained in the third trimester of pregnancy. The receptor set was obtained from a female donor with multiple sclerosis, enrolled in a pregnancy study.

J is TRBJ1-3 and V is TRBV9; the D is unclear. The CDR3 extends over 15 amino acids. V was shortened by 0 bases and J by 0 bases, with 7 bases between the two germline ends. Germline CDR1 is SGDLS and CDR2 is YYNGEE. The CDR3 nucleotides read TGTGCCAGCAGCGTAGGGCCGTTCTCTGGAAACACCATATATTTT. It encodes CASSVGPFSGNTIYF.

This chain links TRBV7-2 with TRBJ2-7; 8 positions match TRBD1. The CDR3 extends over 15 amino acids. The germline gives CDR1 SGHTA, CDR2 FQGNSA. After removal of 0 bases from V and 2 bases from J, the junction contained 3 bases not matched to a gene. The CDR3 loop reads CASSLAGTGTYEQYF. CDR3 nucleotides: TGTGCCAGCAGCTTAGCCGGGACAGGCACCTACGAGCAGTACTTC.

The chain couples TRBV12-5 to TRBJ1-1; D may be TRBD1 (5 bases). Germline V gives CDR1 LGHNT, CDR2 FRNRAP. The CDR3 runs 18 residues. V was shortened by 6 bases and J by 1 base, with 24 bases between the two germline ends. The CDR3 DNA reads TGTGCTAGTGGCCCCCCAGGAGAGGTGACAGTGGAGAACACTGAAGCTTTCTTT. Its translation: CASGPPGEVTVENTEAFF.

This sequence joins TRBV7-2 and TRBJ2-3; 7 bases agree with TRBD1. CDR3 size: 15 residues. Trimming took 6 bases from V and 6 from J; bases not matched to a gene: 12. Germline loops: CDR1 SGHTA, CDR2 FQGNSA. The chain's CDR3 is CASRLDRWIVDTQYF. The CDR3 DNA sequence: TGTGCCAGCAGACTGGACAGGTGGATAGTGGATACGCAGTATTTT.

Written as DNA, the CDR3 is TGTGCCAGCAGCCCTCTGGGGACTAGCAGCACAGATACGCAGTATTTT. As protein: CASSPLGTSSTDTQYF. V usage is TRBV7-3 and J usage is TRBJ2-3; 9 positions agree with TRBD2. The CDR3 is made up of 16 amino acids. CDR1 is SGHTA and CDR2 is FQGTGA in the germline V gene. The junction had 6 bases not matched to a gene; V was cut back by 5 bases and J by 0 bases.

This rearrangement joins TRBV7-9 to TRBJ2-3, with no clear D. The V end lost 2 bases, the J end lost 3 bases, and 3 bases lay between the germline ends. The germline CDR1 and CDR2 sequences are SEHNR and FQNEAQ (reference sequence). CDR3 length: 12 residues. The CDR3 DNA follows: TGTGCCAGCAGCTTAATAACAGATACGCAGTATTTT. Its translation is CASSLITDTQYF. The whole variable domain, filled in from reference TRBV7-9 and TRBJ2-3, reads DTGVSQNPRHKITKRGQNVTFRCDPISEHNRLYWYRQTLGQGPEFLTYFQNEAQLEKSRLLSDRFSAERPKGSFSTLEIQRTEQGDSAMYLCASSLITDTQYFGPGTRLTVL.

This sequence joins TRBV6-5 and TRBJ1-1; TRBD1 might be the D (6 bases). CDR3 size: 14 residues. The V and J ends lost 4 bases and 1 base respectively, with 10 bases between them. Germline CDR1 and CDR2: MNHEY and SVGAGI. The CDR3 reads CASSSTGRNTEAFF. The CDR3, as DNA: TGTGCCAGCAGTTCGACAGGAAGGAACACTGAAGCTTTCTTT.

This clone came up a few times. CDR3 coding DNA: TGTGCCAGCAGCGAGGACCCGGCGGGAAGGGGTGCATACGAGCAGTACTTC. This codes for CASSEDPAGRGAYEQYF. The V call is TRBV9, the J call TRBJ2-7, with a tentative D call TRBD2 (6 bases). The CDR3 is made up of 17 amino acids. CDR1 and CDR2 (germline): SGDLS, YYNGEE. Trimming left V 3 bases short and J 4 bases short, with 23 bases between. Based on the CDR3 plus reference TRBV9 and TRBJ2-7, the full variable domain is DSGVTQTPKHLITATGQRVTLRCSPRSGDLSVYWYQQSLDQGLQFLIQYYNGEERAKGNILERFSAQQFPDLHSELNLSSLELGDSALYFCASSEDPAGRGAYEQYFGPGTRLTVT.

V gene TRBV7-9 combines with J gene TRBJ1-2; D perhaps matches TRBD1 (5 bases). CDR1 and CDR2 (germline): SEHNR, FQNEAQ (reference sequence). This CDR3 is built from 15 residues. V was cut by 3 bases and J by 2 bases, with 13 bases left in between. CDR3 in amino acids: CASSFDSKANYGYTF. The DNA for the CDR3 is TGTGCCAGCAGCTTCGACAGCAAAGCCAACTATGGCTACACCTTC.

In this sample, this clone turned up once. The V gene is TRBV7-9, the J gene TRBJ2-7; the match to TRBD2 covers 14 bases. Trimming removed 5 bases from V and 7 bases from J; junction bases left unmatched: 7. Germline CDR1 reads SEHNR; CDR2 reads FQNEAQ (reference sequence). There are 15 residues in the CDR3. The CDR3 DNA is TGTGCCAGCAGCCTAGGGACTAGCGGGGGTGGGGAGCAGTACTTC. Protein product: CASSLGTSGGGEQYF.

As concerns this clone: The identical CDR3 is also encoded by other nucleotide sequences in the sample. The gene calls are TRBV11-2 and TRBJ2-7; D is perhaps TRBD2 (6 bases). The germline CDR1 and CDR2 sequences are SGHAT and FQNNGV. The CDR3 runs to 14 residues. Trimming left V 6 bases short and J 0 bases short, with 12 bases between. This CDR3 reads CASSLGGTSYEQYF. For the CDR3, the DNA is TGTGCCAGCAGTCTTGGGGGGACCTCCTACGAGCAGTACTTC.

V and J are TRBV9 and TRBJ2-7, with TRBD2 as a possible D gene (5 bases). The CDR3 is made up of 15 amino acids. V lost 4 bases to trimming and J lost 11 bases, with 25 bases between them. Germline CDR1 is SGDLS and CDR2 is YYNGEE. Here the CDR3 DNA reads TGTGCCAGCAGCCACAATGATGTAGCGACCTCCGGAAAGTACTTC. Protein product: CASSHNDVATSGKYF.

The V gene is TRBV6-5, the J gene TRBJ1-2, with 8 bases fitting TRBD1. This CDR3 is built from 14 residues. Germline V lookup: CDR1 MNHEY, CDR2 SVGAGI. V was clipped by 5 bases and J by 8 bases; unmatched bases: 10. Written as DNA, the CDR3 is TGTGCCAGCAGTAACCTGGACAGGGCGCGCGGCTACACCTTC. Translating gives CASSNLDRARGYTF.

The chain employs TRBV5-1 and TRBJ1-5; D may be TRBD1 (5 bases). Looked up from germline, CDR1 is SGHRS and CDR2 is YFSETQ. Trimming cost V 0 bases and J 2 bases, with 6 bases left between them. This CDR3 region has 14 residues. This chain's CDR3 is CASSLEGGNQPQHF. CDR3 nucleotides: TGCGCCAGCAGCTTGGAAGGGGGCAATCAGCCCCAGCATTTT.

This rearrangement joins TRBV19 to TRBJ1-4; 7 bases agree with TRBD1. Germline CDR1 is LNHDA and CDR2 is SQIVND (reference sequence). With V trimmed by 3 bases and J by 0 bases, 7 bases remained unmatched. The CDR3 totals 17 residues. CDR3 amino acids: CASSIPGTVPTNEKLFF. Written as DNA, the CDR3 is TGTGCCAGTAGTATTCCGGGGACAGTCCCAACTAATGAAAAACTGTTTTTT.

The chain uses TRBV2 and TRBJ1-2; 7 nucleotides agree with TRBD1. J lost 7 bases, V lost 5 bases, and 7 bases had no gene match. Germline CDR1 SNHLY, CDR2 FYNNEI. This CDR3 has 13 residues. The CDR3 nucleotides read TGTGCCAGCAGTACAGGGGTGCTGAGTGGCTACACCTTC. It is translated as CASSTGVLSGYTF. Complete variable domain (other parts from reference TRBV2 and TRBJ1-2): EPEVTQTPSHQVTQMGQEVILRCVPISNHLYFYWYRQILGQKVEFLVSFYNNEISEKSEIFDDQFSVERPDGSNFTLKIRSTKLEDSAMYFCASSTGVLSGYTFGSGTRLTVV.

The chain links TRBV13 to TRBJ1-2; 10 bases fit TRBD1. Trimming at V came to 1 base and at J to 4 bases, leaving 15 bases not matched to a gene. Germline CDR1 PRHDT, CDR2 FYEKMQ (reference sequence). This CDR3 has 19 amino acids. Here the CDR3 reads CASSLVRGRQGALGYGYTF. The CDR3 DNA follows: TGTGCCAGCAGCTTAGTGAGAGGGAGACAGGGGGCCCTCGGCTATGGCTACACCTTC. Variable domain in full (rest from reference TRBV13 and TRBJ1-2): AAGVIQSPRHLIKEKRETATLKCYPIPRHDTVYWYQQGPGQDPQFLISFYEKMQSDKGSIPDRFSAQQFSDYHSELNMSSLELGDSALYFCASSLVRGRQGALGYGYTFGSGTRLTVV.

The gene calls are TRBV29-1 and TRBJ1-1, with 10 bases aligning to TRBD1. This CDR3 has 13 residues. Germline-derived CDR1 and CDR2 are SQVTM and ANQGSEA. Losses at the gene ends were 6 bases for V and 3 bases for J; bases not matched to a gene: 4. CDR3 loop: CSVTGTGDTEAFF. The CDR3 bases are TGCAGCGTGACCGGGACAGGGGACACTGAAGCTTTCTTT.

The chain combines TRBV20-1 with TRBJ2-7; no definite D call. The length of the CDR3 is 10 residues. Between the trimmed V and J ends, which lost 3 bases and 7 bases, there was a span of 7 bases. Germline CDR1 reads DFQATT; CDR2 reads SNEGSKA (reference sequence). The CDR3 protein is CSASHGEQYF. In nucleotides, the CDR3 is TGCAGTGCTAGTCACGGTGAGCAGTACTTC.

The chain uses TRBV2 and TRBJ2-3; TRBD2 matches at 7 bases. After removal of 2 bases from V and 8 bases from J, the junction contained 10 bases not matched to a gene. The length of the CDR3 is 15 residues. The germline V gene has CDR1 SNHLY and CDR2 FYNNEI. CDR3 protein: CASSERTISGGTQYF. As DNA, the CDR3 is TGTGCCAGCAGTGAACGGACCATCTCGGGGGGTACGCAGTATTTT.